These T cell receptor beta chains were read from a single sample in a study of cytomegalovirus exposure and HLA in healthy donors. The protocol was immunoSEQ multiplex PCR, while the TCRdb copy is restricted to in-frame clones and leaves out a portion. The sample yields roughly 200,000 clones, more than 60% seen once. Source material: PBMCs. These receptors all stem from a woman aged 55-69 years in good health and CMV-seropositive. The CDR3 runs from the conserved cysteine through the conserved F or W. The order of the fields is J gene, clone size, V gene, D gene, CDR3 protein, CDR3 DNA. A D gene is named only where the DNA matches it firmly. A row's size may be missing; if present it is once, few, many or a size class.

TRBJ2-1 | NA | TRBV7-7 | TRBD2 | CASSGQAPTSGLSNEQFF | TGTGCTAGCAGCGGCCAAGCTCCGACTAGCGGCCTAAGCAATGAGCAGTTCTTC
TRBJ1-1 | NA | TRBV7-8 | TRBD1 | CASSSRLGTGGRSTEAFF | TGTGCCAGCAGCTCCCGATTAGGGACAGGGGGTCGGAGCACTGAAGCTTTCTTT
TRBJ1-6 | NA | TRBV7-3 | TRBD1 | CASSSQQTGPNSPLHF | TGTGCCAGCAGCTCCCAGCAGACAGGGCCTAATTCACCCCTCCACTTT
TRBJ1-2 | NA | TRBV9 | NA | CASSVSNGPNYGYTF | TGTGCCAGCAGCGTATCCAATGGCCCTAACTATGGCTACACCTTC
TRBJ1-1 | NA | TRBV11-2 | NA | CASSLGAFEAFF | TGTGCCAGCAGCTTAGGCGCATTTGAAGCTTTCTTT
TRBJ2-2 | NA | TRBV6-6 | TRBD2 | CASSYAGLANTGELFF | TGTGCCAGCAGTTACGCCGGACTAGCGAACACCGGGGAGCTGTTTTTT
TRBJ2-5 | once | TRBV7-8 | TRBD1 | CASSSARARQGAGETQYF | TGTGCCAGCAGCTCCGCCCGGGCCCGACAGGGGGCCGGGGAGACCCAGTACTTC
TRBJ1-1 | NA | TRBV5-1 | TRBD1 | CASSPSSQGVNTEAFF | TGCGCCAGCAGCCCATCGTCCCAGGGGGTGAACACTGAAGCTTTCTTT
TRBJ2-3 | NA | TRBV5-4 | TRBD1 | CATKLQGAGTDTQYF | TGTGCCACCAAGTTACAGGGGGCGGGCACAGATACGCAGTATTTT
TRBJ2-6 | NA | TRBV19 | NA | CASSIPRPRQHSGANGLTF | TGTGCCAGTAGTATACCCCGCCCCCGACAGCACTCTGGGGCCAACGGCCTGACTTTC
TRBJ2-7 | NA | TRBV6-5 | NA | CASNDFSYEQYF | TGTGCCAGCAACGATTTCTCCTACGAGCAGTACTTC
TRBJ1-6 | NA | TRBV14 | TRBD1 | CASSPDRVRNSPLHF | TGTGCCAGCAGTCCCGACAGGGTTCGTAATTCACCCCTCCACTTT
TRBJ2-7 | NA | TRBV15 | TRBD1 | CATSREDRADYEQYF | TGTGCCACCAGCAGAGAGGACAGGGCCGACTACGAGCAGTACTTC
TRBJ1-1 | NA | TRBV2 | NA | CASSYNTLNTEAFF | TGTGCCAGCAGTTATAACACGCTGAACACTGAAGCTTTCTTT
TRBJ1-2 | once | TRBV9 | TRBD1 | CASSVAAQGAPDGYTF | TGTGCCAGCAGCGTAGCAGCACAGGGGGCGCCGGATGGCTACACCTTC
TRBJ2-3 | NA | TRBV4-1 | NA | CASSDSGSTDTQYF | TGCGCCAGCAGCGATAGCGGTAGCACAGATACGCAGTATTTT
TRBJ2-3 | NA | TRBV27 | TRBD2 | CASSLAASGGITDTQYF | TGTGCCAGCAGTTTAGCCGCTAGCGGGGGGATCACAGATACGCAGTATTTT
TRBJ1-5 | NA | TRBV30 | NA | CAWSIGDNQPQHF | TGTGCCTGGAGTATCGGGGACAATCAGCCCCAGCATTTT
TRBJ2-2 | once | TRBV29-1 | NA | CSVRVSDTGELFF | TGCAGCGTTCGTGTCTCGGACACCGGGGAGCTGTTTTTT
TRBJ2-1 | NA | TRBV5-4 | TRBD2 | CATLAGVVGEQFF | TGTGCTACGCTAGCGGGAGTCGTGGGCGAGCAGTTCTTC
TRBJ1-5 | NA | TRBV27 | NA | CASSSQDVPQGNQPQHF | TGTGCCAGCAGTTCCCAAGATGTCCCCCAGGGCAATCAGCCCCAGCATTTT
TRBJ1-6 | NA | TRBV7-9 | NA | CASSQDSYNSPLHF | TGTGCCAGCAGCCAGGACAGCTATAATTCACCCCTCCACTTT
TRBJ2-3 | few | TRBV27 | TRBD1 | CASSRQGAGDTQYF | TGTGCCAGCAGTCGACAGGGTGCTGGAGATACGCAGTATTTT
TRBJ2-5 | once | TRBV5-6 | TRBD2 | CASSPAPGLATETQYF | TGTGCCAGCAGCCCCGCCCCGGGACTAGCAACGGAGACCCAGTACTTC
TRBJ2-1 | NA | TRBV5-1 | TRBD2 | CASSLVKRGGDLGEQFF | TGCGCCAGCAGCTTGGTCAAGCGGGGGGGCGACCTGGGGGAGCAGTTCTTC
TRBJ1-5 | NA | TRBV27 | TRBD1 | CASGTGVNQPQHF | TGTGCCAGCGGGACAGGGGTCAATCAGCCCCAGCATTTT
TRBJ1-2 | NA | TRBV15 | NA | CATSRDLQVNYGYTF | TGTGCCACCAGCAGAGATCTACAGGTGAACTATGGCTACACCTTC
TRBJ1-3 | NA | TRBV7-2 | NA | CASSSPGRGAGNTIYF | TGTGCCAGCAGCTCTCCCGGGCGGGGAGCTGGAAACACCATATATTTT
TRBJ1-6 | NA | TRBV30 | NA | CAWSVHGNSPLHF | TGTGCCTGGAGTGTACACGGGAATTCACCCCTCCACTTT
TRBJ1-1 | NA | TRBV19 | NA | CATHPIGREGDAEAFF | TGTGCCACCCACCCCATCGGGCGCGAGGGTGATGCTGAAGCTTTCTTT
TRBJ2-4 | NA | TRBV18 | TRBD2 | CASSLMELAGVIGKNIQYF | TGTGCCAGCTCACTCATGGAGCTAGCGGGAGTTATTGGCAAAAACATTCAGTACTTC
TRBJ1-1 | NA | TRBV23-1 | NA | CASSQSVQPEAFF | TGCGCCAGCAGTCAATCGGTACAGCCTGAAGCTTTCTTT
TRBJ1-1 | NA | TRBV11-2 | NA | CASSFSLGGTEAFF | TGTGCCAGCAGCTTCTCTCTGGGGGGCACTGAAGCTTTCTTT
TRBJ2-1 | NA | TRBV4-2 | TRBD1 | CASSQNTGQGYNEQFF | TGTGCCAGCAGCCAAAATACGGGACAGGGGTACAATGAGCAGTTCTTC
TRBJ1-5 | NA | TRBV5-1 | NA | CASSLEGRDQPQHF | TGCGCCAGCAGCTTGGAAGGGAGGGATCAGCCCCAGCATTTT
TRBJ2-7 | NA | TRBV6-1 | TRBD1 | CASIRGQGAYEQYF | TGTGCCTCCATCAGGGGGCAGGGGGCCTACGAGCAGTACTTC
TRBJ2-2 | NA | TRBV28 | NA | CASSLAGSGTGELFF | TGTGCCAGCAGTTTGGCCGGGTCCGGCACCGGGGAGCTGTTTTTT
TRBJ2-5 | NA | TRBV7-9 | NA | CASSLRGGKGQETQYF | TGTGCCAGCAGCTTAAGAGGAGGAAAGGGCCAAGAGACCCAGTACTTC
TRBJ1-1 | NA | TRBV19 | TRBD1 | CASRHDRGVTEAFF | TGTGCCAGTAGACATGACAGGGGGGTTACTGAAGCTTTCTTT
TRBJ1-2 | NA | TRBV5-1 | NA | CASSESTIPGQQGYTF | TGCGCCAGCAGCGAATCGACCATCCCCGGACAGCAGGGCTACACCTTC
TRBJ1-5 | NA | TRBV4-1 | NA | CASSQVAGQGYSNQPQHF | TGCGCCAGCAGCCAAGTCGCAGGACAAGGATATAGCAATCAGCCCCAGCATTTT
TRBJ2-1 | NA | TRBV27 | TRBD2 | CASSLQATSGYYNEQFF | TGTGCCAGCAGTTTGCAAGCGACTAGCGGATACTACAATGAGCAGTTCTTC
TRBJ2-5 | NA | TRBV29-1 | NA | CSASYRDTQETQYF | TGCAGCGCCTCATATAGGGACACCCAAGAGACCCAGTACTTC
TRBJ2-7 | NA | TRBV7-9 | TRBD1 | CATGQGGYEQYF | TGTGCCACCGGACAGGGCGGGTACGAGCAGTACTTC
TRBJ2-7 | NA | TRBV28 | NA | CASSLPGIPYEQYF | TGTGCCAGCAGTTTACCAGGTATCCCCTACGAGCAGTACTTC
TRBJ2-5 | NA | TRBV7-2 | TRBD1 | CASRKTGGRETQYF | TGTGCCAGCAGAAAAACAGGGGGACGAGAGACCCAGTACTTC
TRBJ2-1 | NA | TRBV18 | TRBD1 | CASSPDRVLGGNEQFF | TGTGCCAGCTCACCGGACAGGGTTTTGGGGGGCAATGAGCAGTTCTTC
TRBJ2-1 | NA | TRBV5-1 | TRBD2 | CASQQGGAGGSNEQFF | TGCGCCTCACAGCAAGGGGGAGCGGGGGGGAGCAATGAGCAGTTCTTC
TRBJ2-2 | NA | TRBV5-6 | TRBD2 | CASSSTSGGAGTGELFF | TGTGCCAGCAGCTCGACTAGCGGGGGGGCAGGCACCGGGGAGCTGTTTTTT
TRBJ2-5 | NA | TRBV6-6 | TRBD1 | CASSSGQGETQYF | TGTGCCAGCAGCTCCGGACAGGGAGAGACCCAGTACTTC
TRBJ2-1 | NA | TRBV5-4 | NA | CASSLGGNFLNNEQFF | TGTGCCAGCAGCTTGGGCGGGAACTTCCTTAACAATGAGCAGTTCTTC
TRBJ2-5 | once | TRBV6-6 | TRBD1 | CASSWTGQAVETQYF | TGTGCCAGCAGTTGGACGGGACAGGCCGTAGAGACCCAGTACTTC